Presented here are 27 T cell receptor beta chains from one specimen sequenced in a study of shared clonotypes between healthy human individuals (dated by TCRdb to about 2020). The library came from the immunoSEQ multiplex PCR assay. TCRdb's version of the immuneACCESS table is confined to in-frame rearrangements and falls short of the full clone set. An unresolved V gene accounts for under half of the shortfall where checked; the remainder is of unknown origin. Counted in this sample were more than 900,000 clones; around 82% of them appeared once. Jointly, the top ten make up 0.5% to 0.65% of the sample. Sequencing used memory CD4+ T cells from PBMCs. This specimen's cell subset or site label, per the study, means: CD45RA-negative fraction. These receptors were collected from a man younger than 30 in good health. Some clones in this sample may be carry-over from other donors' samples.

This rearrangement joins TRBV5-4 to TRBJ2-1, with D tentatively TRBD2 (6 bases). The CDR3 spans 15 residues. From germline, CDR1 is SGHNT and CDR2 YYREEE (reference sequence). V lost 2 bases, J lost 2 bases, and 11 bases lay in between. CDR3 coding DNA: TGTGCCAGCAGCTTTAGCGGAGGAACCTACAATGAGCAGTTCTTC. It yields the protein CASSFSGGTYNEQFF.

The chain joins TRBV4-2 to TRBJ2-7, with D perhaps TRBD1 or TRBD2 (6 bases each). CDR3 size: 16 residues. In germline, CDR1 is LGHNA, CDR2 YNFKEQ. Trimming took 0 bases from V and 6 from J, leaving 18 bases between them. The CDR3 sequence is CASSQDRGADWSEQYF. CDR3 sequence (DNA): TGTGCCAGCAGCCAAGATAGGGGGGCGGATTGGTCCGAGCAGTACTTC.

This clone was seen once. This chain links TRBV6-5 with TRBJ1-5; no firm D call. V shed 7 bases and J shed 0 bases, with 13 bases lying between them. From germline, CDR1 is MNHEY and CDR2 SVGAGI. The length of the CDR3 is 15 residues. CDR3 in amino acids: CASTPRWDSNQPQHF. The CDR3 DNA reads TGTGCCAGCACCCCAAGGTGGGATAGCAATCAGCCCCAGCATTTT.

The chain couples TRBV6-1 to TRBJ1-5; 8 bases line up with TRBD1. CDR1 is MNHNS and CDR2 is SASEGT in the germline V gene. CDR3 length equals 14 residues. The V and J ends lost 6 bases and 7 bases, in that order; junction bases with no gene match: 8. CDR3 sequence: CASSERTGLQPQHF. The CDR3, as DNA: TGTGCCAGCAGCGAACGGACAGGGCTACAGCCCCAGCATTTT.

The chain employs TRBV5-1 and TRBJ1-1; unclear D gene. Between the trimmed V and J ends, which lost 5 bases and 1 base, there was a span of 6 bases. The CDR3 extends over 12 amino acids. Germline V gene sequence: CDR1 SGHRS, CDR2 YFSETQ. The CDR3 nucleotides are TGCGCCAGCAGAATCAAGAACACTGAAGCTTTCTTT. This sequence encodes CASRIKNTEAFF.

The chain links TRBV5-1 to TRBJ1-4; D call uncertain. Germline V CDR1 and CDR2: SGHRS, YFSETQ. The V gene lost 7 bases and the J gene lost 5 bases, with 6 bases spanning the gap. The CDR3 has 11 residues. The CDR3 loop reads CASEGNEKLFF. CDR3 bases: TGCGCCAGCGAGGGAAATGAAAAACTGTTTTTT.

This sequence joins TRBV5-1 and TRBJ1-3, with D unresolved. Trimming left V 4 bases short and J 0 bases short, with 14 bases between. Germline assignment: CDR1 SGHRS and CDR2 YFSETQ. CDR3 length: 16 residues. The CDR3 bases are TGCGCCAGCAGCGACCAGTCTCCGAGCTCTGGAAACACCATATATTTT. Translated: CASSDQSPSSGNTIYF.

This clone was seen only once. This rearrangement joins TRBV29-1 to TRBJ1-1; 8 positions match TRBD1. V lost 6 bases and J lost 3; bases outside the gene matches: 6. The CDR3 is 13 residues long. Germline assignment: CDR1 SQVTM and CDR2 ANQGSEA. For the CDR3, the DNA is TGCAGCGTAGGACAGGGCTACGACACTGAAGCTTTCTTT. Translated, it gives CSVGQGYDTEAFF.

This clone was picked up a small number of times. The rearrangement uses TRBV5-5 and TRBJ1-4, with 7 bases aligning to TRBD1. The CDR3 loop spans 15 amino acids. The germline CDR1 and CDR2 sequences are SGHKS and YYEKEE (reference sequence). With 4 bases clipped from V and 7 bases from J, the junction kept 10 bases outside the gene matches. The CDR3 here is CASSGVTGRSEKLFF. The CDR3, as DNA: TGTGCCAGCAGCGGGGTGACAGGGAGGAGTGAAAAACTGTTTTTT.

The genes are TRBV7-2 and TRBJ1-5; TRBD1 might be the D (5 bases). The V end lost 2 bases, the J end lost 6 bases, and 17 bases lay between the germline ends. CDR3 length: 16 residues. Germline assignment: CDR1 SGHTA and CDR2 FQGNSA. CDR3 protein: CASSLSRGGIGQPQHF. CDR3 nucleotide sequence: TGTGCCAGCAGCTTAAGTCGTGGGGGAATCGGTCAGCCCCAGCATTTT.

CDR3 bases: TGCGCCAGCAACAGGGAGGGACTGAACACTGAAGCTTTCTTT. Amino acid sequence: CASNREGLNTEAFF. This chain connects TRBV5-1 to TRBJ1-1; weak D call: TRBD1 (6 bases). The germline gives CDR1 SGHRS, CDR2 YFSETQ. With 6 bases removed from V and 0 bases from J, the gap between germline ends came to 12 bases. This CDR3 region has 14 residues.

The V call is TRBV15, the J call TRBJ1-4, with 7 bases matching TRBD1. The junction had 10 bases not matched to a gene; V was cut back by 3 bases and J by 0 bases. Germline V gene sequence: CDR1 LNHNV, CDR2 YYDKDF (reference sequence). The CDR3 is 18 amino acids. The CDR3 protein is CATSRLPGQLATNEKLFF. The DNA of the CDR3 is TGTGCCACCAGCAGGCTCCCGGGACAGCTTGCAACTAATGAAAAACTGTTTTTT.

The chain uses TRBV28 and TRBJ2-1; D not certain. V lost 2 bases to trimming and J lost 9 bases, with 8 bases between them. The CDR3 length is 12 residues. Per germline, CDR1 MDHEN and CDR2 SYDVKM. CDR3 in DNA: TGTGCCAGCAGTTTAGTTCCTAGTGAGCAGTTCTTC. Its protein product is CASSLVPSEQFF.

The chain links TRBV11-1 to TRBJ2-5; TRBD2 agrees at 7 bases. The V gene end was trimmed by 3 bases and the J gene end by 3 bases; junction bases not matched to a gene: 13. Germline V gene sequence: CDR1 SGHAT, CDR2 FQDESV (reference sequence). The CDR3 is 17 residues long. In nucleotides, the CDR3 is TGTGCCAGCAGCTTTTCGAGGTCTAGCGGAGCCGAAGAGACCCAGTACTTC. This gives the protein CASSFSRSSGAEETQYF.

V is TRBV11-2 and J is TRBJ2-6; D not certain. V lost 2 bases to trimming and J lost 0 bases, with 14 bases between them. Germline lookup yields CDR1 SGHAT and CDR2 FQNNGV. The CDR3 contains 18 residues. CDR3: CASSLIDPVSSGANVLTF. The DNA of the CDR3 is TGTGCCAGCAGCTTAATTGATCCGGTGAGCTCTGGGGCCAACGTCCTGACTTTC.

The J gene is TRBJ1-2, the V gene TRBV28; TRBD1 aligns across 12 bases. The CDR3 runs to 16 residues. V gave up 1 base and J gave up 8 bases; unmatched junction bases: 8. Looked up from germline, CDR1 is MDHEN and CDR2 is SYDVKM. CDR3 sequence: CASSLSVGQGASGYTF. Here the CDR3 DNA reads TGTGCCAGCAGTTTATCCGTGGGACAGGGGGCATCGGGCTACACCTTC.

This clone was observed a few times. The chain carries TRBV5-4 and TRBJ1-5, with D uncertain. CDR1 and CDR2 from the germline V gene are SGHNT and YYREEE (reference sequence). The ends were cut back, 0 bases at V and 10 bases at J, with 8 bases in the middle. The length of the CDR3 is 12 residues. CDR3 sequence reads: CASSLDGNPQHF. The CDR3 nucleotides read TGTGCCAGCAGCTTGGATGGGAATCCCCAGCATTTT.

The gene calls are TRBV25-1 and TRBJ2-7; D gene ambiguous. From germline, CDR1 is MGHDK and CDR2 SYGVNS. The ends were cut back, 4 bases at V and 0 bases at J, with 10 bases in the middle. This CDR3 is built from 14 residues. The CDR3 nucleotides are TGTGCCAGCAGTGGCCGTTCGGGCTCCTACGAGCAGTACTTC. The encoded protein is CASSGRSGSYEQYF.

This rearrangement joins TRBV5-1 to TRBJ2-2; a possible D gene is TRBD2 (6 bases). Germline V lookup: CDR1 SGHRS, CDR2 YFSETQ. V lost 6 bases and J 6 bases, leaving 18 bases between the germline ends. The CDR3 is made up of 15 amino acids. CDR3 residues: CASMGGGTNPGELFF. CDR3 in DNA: TGCGCCAGCATGGGAGGTGGGACCAACCCCGGGGAGCTGTTTTTT.

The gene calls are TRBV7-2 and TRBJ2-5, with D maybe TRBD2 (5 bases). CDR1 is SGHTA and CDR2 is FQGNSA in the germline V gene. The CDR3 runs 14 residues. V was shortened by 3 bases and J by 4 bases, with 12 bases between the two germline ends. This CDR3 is CASSFQPRGETQYF. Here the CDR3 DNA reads TGTGCCAGCAGCTTCCAACCACGGGGAGAGACCCAGTACTTC.

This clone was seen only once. Written as DNA, the CDR3 is TGTGCCAGCAGCATTCCCGGTGGGACAGCGTACCAAGAGACCCAGTACTTC. Translating gives CASSIPGGTAYQETQYF. The chain joins TRBV5-4 to TRBJ2-5; TRBD1 aligns across 7 bases. V lost 4 bases, J lost 0 bases, and 12 bases stayed unmatched. The CDR3 loop spans 17 amino acids. Germline-derived CDR1 and CDR2 are SGHNT and YYREEE (reference sequence). Supplemented by reference TRBV5-4 and TRBJ2-5, the full variable domain reads ETGVTQSPTHLIKTRGQQVTLRCSSQSGHNTVSWYQQALGQGPQFIFQYYREEENGRGNFPPRFSGLQFPNYSSELNVNALELDDSALYLCASSIPGGTAYQETQYFGPGTRLLVL.

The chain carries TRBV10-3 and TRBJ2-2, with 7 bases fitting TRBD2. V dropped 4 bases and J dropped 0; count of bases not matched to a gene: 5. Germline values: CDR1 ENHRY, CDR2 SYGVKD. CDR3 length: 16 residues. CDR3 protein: CAISVGLAANTGELFF. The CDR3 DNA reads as TGTGCCATCAGTGTAGGGCTAGCGGCGAACACCGGGGAGCTGTTTTTT.

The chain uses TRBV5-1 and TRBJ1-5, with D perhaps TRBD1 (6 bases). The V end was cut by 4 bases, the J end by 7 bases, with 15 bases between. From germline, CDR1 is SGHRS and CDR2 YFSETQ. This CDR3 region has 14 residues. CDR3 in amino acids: CASSPQGTGQPQHF. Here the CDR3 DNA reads TGCGCCAGCAGCCCACAGGGAACGGGGCAGCCCCAGCATTTT.

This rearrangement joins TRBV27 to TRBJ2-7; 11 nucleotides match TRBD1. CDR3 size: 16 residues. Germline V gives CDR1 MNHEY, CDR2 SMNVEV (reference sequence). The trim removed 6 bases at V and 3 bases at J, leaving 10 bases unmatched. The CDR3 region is CASSYRPGTGGYEQYF. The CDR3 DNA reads TGTGCCAGCAGCTATAGGCCCGGGACAGGGGGCTACGAGCAGTACTTC.

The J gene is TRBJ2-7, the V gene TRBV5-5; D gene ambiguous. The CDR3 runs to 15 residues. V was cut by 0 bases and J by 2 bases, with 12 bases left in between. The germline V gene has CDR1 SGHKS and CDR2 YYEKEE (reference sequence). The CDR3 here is CASSLGQAQTYEQYF. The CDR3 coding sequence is TGTGCCAGCAGCTTGGGTCAGGCCCAAACCTACGAGCAGTACTTC. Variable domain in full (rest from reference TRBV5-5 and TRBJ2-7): DAGVTQSPTHLIKTRGQQVTLRCSPISGHKSVSWYQQVLGQGPQFIFQYYEKEERGRGNFPDRFSARQFPNYSSELNVNALLLGDSALYLCASSLGQAQTYEQYFGPGTRLTVT.

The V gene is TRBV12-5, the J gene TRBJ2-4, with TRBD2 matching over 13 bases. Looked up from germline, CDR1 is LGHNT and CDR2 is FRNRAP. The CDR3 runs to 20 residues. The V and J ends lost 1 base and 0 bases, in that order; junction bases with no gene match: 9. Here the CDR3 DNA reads TGTGCTAGTGGTTTGGCCCTACTAGCGGGAGGGTTACTAGCCAAAAACATTCAGTACTTC. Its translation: CASGLALLAGGLLAKNIQYF.

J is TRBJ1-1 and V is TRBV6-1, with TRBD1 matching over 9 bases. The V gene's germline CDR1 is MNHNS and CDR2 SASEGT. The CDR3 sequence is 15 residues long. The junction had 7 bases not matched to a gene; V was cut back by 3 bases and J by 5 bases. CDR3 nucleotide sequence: TGTGCCAGCAGTGACCGGAGACAGGGGGGGACTGAAGCTTTCTTT. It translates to CASSDRRQGGTEAFF.